The clone carrying this TCR beta chain has just a few counts. Its antigen is not identified. The sample comes from a study of regulatory T cells in long-lasting Graves disease. Combining iRepertoire HTBI primers with Arm-PCR of CDR3 regions, the authors built TCR beta libraries. Using its own MiXCR run on the multiplex PCR reads, TCRdb lists one record per CDR3 protein. The sample has some 470,000 distinct CDR3 sequences; 20% to 25% are singletons. Described time point: persistent/refractory GD, antithyroid drugs over 5 years with positive TRAb. Extracted RNA from PBMCs served as the source of the TCR library. Under American Thyroid Association guidelines, Graves' disease was diagnosed. Study findings and constraints: Persistent patients had a count of shared public clonotypes (about 2,500) that exceeded that of new patients (almost 1,000). Possibly, too few samples lowered accuracy.

Sequenced material: peripheral blood mononuclear cells (PBMCs), taken when the disease was refractory, from a patient treated with antithyroid drugs. The sequence was collected from a female donor with Graves disease.

The CDR3 nucleotides are TGTGCCAGCAGTTCCTTTTCCGGGACTAGTGGCACAGATACGCAGTATTTT. It is translated as CASSSFSGTSGTDTQYF. V and J are TRBV28 and TRBJ2-3, with 8 bases identical to TRBD2. The CDR3 sequence is 17 residues long. The germline gives CDR1 MDHEN, CDR2 SYDVKM. Trimming removed 4 bases from V and 1 base from J; junction bases left unmatched: 10.